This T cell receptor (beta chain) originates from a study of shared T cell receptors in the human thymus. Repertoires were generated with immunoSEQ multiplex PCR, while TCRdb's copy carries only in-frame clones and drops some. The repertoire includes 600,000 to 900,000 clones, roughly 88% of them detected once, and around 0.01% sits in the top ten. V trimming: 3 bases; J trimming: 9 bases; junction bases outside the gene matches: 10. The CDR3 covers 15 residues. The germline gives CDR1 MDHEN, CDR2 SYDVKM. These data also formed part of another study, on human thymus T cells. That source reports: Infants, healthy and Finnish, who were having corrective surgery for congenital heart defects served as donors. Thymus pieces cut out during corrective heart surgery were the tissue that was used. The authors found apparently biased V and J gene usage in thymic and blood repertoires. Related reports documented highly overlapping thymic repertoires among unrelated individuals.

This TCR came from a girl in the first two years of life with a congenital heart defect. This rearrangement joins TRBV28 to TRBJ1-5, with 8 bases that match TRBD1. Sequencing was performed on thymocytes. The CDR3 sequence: CASSLPPGTGRPQHF. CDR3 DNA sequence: TGTGCCAGCAGTTTGCCCCCCGGGACAGGCCGGCCCCAGCATTTT. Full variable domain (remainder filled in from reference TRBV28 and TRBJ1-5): DVKVTQSSRYLVKRTGEKVFLECVQDMDHENMFWYRQDPGLGLRLIYFSYDVKMKEKGDIPEGYSVSREKKERFSLILESASTNQTSMYLCASSLPPGTGRPQHFGDGTRLSIL.